The present TCR beta chain was sequenced within a study of blood T cells in healthy people across ages. Whenever a sample was processed, at least 6.5 million PBMCs were isolated. The use of a sample-barcoded 5' primer and a J-beta primer mix characterized a second PCR of 7 to 11 cycles. TCRdb independently ran MiXCR on the 5' RACE reads; one entry per CDR3 protein. The top ten hold 25% to 35% of the sample, which has approximately 670,000 distinct CDR3 sequences, 35% to 50% seen once. CDR3 size: 17 residues. V was pared by 3 bases and J by 2 bases, with 19 bases between. Germline V lookup: CDR1 SGHTA, CDR2 FQGNSA. This clonotype occurred a few times. What it binds is not known. General observations from the study: Diversity of TCR beta correlated strongly with naive T cell percentage.

J is TRBJ2-5 and V is TRBV7-2, with D tentatively TRBD2 (7 bases). The TCR comes from a man older than 75 in good health. The sequenced material came from blood. CDR3 protein: CASSLGGRRVEQETQYF. DNA of the CDR3: TGTGCCAGCAGCTTGGGGGGGCGAAGGGTTGAGCAAGAGACCCAGTACTTC.